This T cell receptor (beta chain) appears in the sequencing data of a study of blood T cell repertoires in COVID-19. Background on the study: Sources were T cells, B-cell-depleted T cells, or PBMCs; the material itself was cDNA or gDNA.

As handled by the study authors: Reference gene primer amplification yielded estimated nucleated cell counts. TCRdb's table, derived via immunoSEQ multiplex PCR, lists solely in-frame clones and lacks some. V and J calls and clone size are those listed in that table; D and trimming were worked out from the DNA. Among approximately 70,000 clones listed, 79% were seen once. V was pared by 5 bases and J by 9 bases, with 21 bases between. The length of the CDR3 is 14 residues. The germline V gene encodes CDR1 SGHDT and CDR2 YYEEEE. The V gene is TRBV5-6, the J gene TRBJ2-7; D is unclear. The receptor's source is a woman older than 75 with active or convalescent COVID-19. Sequencing was done on a sample of peripheral blood. CDR3 loop: CASSPTQNQVTQYF. CDR3 nucleotides: TGTGCCAGCAGTCCCACCCAGAACCAGGTCACGCAGTACTTC.